Listed here is a single T cell receptor beta chain. The antigen remains undetermined. The sample is drawn from a study of shared clonotypes between healthy human individuals. Looking at the study overall: Researchers drew samples from a couple of women and three men aged 18 to 49.

TCRdb's copy holds only in-frame clones and misses some; the assay was immunoSEQ multiplex PCR. This sample yields roughly 1,000,000 clones, of which about four fifths are seen a single time; around 0.6% belongs to the top ten. This CDR3 comprises 16 residues. CDR1 MGHRA and CDR2 YSYEKL come from the germline V gene. V lost 0 bases to trimming and J lost 1 base, with 12 bases between them. Findings of the study overall: Shared clonotypes across all four donors exceeded non-shared ones in generation probability.

The healthy adult donors were HIV-negative and reported no recent acute infections or vaccinations. Naive CD45RA+ and memory CD45RA-negative subsets were split from CD4+ cells. The sequenced sample was memory CD4+ T cells from PBMCs. Subset given: CD45RA-negative fraction. This TCR was sampled from a man aged 18-30 years in good health. Some clones in this sample may be carry-over from other donors' samples. This chain joins TRBV4-1 and TRBJ1-1; D is unresolved. The DNA of the CDR3 is TGCGCCAGCAGCCAAGACCCCCTTGGGAGGAACACTGAAGCTTTCTTT. Translating it yields CASSQDPLGRNTEAFF.